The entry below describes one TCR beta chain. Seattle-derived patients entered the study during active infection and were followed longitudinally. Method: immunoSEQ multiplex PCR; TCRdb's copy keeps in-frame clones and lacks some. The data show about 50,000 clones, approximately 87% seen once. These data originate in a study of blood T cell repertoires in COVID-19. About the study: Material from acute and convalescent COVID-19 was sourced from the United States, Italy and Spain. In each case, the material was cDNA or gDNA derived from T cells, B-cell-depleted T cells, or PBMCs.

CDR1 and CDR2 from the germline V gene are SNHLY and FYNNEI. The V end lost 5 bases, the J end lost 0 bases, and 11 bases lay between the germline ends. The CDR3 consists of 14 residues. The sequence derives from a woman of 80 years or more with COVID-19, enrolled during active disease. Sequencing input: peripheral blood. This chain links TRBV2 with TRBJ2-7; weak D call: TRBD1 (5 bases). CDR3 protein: CASSPGFSSYEQYF. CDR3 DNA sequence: TGTGCCAGCAGTCCAGGGTTCAGCTCCTACGAGCAGTACTTC.